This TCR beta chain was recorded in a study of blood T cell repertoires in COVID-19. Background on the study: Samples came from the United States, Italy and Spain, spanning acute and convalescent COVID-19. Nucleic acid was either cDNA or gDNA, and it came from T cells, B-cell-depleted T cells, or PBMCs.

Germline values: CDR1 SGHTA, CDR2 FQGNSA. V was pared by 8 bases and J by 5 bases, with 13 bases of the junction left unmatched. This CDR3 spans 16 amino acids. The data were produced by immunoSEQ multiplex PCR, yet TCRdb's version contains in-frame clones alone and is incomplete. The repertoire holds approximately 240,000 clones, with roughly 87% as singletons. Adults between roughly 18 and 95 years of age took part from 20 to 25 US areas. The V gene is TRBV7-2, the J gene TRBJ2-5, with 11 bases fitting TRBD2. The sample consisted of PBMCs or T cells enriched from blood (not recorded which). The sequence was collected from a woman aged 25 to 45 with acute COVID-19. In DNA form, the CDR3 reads TGTGCCAGCCAACGGTCCGTAGCGGGGGGGATGGAGACCCAGTACTTC. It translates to CASQRSVAGGMETQYF. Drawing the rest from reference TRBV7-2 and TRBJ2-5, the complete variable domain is GAGVSQSPSNKVTEKGKDVELRCDPISGHTALYWYRQSLGQGLEFLIYFQGNSAPDKSGLPSDRFSAERTGGSVSTLTIQRTQQEDSAVYLCASQRSVAGGMETQYFGPGTRLLVL.